Detailed here is one TCR beta chain. Antigen specificity is unknown. CDR3 length equals 15 residues. The V gene's germline CDR1 is SEHNR and CDR2 FQNEAQ (reference sequence). The ends lost 10 bases at V and 2 bases at J; junction bases unmatched: 11. Clones were sequenced by immunoSEQ multiplex PCR, and TCRdb holds only the in-frame ones, with some missing. This sample has approximately 40,000 clones, with about three quarters found just once. This entry belongs to a study of memory CD4+ T cells and cytomegalovirus serostatus. Study results and limitations: Each of approximately 70 CMV-associated TCRbeta sequences occurred in one to five individuals.

The sort gate was single viable CD3+CD4+CD8-CD45RO+ cells for memory CD4+ T cells. The sequenced material came from memory CD4+ T cells from blood. The receptor was isolated from an adult in good health and CMV-seronegative. The V and J genes are TRBV7-9 and TRBJ1-2; 9 bases map to TRBD1. CDR3 sequence: CATESTGGGNYGYTF. Written as DNA, the CDR3 is TGTGCCACCGAGTCCACAGGGGGCGGGAACTATGGCTACACCTTC. The full variable domain, with the rest looked up from reference TRBV7-9 and TRBJ1-2, is DTGVSQNPRHKITKRGQNVTFRCDPISEHNRLYWYRQTLGQGPEFLTYFQNEAQLEKSRLLSDRFSAERPKGSFSTLEIQRTEQGDSAMYLCATESTGGGNYGYTFGSGTRLTVV.